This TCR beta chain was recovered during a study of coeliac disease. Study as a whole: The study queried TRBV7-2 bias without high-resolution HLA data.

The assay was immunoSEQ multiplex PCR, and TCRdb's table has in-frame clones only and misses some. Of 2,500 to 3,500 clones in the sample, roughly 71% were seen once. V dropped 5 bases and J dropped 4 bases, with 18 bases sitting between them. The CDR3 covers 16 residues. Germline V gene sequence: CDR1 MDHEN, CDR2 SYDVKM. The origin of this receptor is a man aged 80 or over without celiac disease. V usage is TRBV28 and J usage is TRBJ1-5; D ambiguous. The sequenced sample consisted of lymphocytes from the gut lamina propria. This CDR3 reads CASSPPTALNNQPQHF. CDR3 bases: TGTGCCAGCAGTCCCCCGACTGCTTTAAATAATCAGCCCCAGCATTTT. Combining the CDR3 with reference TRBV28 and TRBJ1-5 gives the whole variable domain DVKVTQSSRYLVKRTGEKVFLECVQDMDHENMFWYRQDPGLGLRLIYFSYDVKMKEKGDIPEGYSVSREKKERFSLILESASTNQTSMYLCASSPPTALNNQPQHFGDGTRLSIL.